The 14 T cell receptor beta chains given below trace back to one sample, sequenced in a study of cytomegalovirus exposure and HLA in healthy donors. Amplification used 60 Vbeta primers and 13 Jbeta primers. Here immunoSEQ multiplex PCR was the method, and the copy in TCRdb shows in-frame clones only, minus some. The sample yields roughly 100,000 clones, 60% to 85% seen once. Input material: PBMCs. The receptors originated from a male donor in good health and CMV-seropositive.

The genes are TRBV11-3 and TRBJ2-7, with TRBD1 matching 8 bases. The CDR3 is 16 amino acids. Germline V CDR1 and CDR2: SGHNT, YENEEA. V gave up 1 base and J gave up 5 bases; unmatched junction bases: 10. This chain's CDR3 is CASSLGPGQAGHEQYF. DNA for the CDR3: TGTGCCAGCAGCTTAGGACCGGGACAGGCTGGTCACGAGCAGTACTTC.

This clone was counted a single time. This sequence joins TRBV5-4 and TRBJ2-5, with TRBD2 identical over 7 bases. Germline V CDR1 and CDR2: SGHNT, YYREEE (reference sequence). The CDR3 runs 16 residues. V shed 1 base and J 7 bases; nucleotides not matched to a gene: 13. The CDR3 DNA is TGTGCCAGCAGCTTGTGGTCTAGCGGTGCCCAGGGGACCCAGTACTTC. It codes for CASSLWSSGAQGTQYF. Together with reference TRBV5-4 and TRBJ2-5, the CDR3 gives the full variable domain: ETGVTQSPTHLIKTRGQQVTLRCSSQSGHNTVSWYQQALGQGPQFIFQYYREEENGRGNFPPRFSGLQFPNYSSELNVNALELDDSALYLCASSLWSSGAQGTQYFGPGTRLLVL.

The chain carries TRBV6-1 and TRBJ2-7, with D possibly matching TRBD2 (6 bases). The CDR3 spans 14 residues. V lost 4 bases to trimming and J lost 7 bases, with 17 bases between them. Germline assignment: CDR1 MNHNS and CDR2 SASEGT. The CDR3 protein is CASSGQSGAGEQYF. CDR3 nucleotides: TGTGCCAGCAGTGGTCAATCGGGAGCGGGTGAGCAGTACTTC.

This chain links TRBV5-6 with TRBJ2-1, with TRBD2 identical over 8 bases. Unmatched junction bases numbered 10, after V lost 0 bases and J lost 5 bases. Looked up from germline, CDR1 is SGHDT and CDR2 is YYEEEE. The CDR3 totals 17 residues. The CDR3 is CASSLAGSGSGHNEQFF. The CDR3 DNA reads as TGTGCCAGCAGCTTGGCCGGAAGCGGGAGTGGCCACAATGAGCAGTTCTTC.

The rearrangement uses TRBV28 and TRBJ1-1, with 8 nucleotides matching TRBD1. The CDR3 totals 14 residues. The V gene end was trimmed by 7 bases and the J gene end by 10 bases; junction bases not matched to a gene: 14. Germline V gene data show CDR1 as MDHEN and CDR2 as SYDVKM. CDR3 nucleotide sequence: TGTGCCAGCACCTTTTTTGCGAGACAGGGGTCAGCTTTCTTT. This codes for CASTFFARQGSAFF.

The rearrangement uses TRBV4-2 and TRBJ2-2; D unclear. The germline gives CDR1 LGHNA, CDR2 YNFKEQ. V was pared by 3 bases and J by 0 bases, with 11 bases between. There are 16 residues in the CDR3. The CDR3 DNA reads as TGTGCCAGCAGCCAGGGCCCTCCACCGAACACCGGGGAGCTGTTTTTT. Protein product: CASSQGPPPNTGELFF.

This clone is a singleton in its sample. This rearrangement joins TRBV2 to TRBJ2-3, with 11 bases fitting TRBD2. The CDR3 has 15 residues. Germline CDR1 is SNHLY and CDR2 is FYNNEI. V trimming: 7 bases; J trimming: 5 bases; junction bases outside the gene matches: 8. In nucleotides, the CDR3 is TGTGCCAGCAAGCCGGGACTAGCGGCCCGAGATACGCAGTATTTT. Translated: CASKPGLAARDTQYF.

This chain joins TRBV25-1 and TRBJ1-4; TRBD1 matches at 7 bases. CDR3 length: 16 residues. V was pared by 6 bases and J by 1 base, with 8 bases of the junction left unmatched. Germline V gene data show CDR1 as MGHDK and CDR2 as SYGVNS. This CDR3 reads CASSANRGGTNEKLFF. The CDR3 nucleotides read TGTGCCAGCAGCGCGAACAGGGGAGGAACTAATGAAAAACTGTTTTTT.

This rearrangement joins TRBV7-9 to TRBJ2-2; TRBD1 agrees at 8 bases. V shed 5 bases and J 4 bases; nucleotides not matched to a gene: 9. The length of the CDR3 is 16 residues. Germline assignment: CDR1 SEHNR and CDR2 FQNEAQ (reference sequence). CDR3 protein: CASSNTGTGITGELFF. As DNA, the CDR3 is TGTGCCAGCAGCAATACCGGGACAGGAATCACCGGGGAGCTGTTTTTT.

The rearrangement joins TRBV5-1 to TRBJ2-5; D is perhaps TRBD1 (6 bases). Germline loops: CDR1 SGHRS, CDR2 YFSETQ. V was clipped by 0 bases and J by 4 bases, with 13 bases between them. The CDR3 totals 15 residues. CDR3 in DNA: TGCGCCAGCAGCTTGGAACAGGGATACAGAGAGACCCAGTACTTC. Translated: CASSLEQGYRETQYF.

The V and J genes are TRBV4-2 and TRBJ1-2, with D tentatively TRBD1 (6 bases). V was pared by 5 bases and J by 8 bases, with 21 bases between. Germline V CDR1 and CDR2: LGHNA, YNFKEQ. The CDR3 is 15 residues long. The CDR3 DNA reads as TGTGCCAGCAGCATGCGCAGGGGCATAAGCCAAGGCTACACCTTC. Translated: CASSMRRGISQGYTF.

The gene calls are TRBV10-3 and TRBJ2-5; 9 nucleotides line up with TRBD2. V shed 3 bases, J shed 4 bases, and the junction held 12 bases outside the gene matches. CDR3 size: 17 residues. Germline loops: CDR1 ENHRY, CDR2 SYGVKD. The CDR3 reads CAISEVAGLAGPETQYF. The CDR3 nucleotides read TGTGCCATCAGTGAAGTCGCGGGCCTAGCGGGACCAGAGACCCAGTACTTC.

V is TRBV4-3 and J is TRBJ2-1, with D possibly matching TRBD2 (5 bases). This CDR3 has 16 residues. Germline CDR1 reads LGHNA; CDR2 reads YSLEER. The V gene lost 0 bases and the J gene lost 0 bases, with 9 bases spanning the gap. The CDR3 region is CASSQDWESSYNEQFF. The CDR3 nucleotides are TGCGCCAGCAGCCAAGATTGGGAGAGCTCCTACAATGAGCAGTTCTTC.

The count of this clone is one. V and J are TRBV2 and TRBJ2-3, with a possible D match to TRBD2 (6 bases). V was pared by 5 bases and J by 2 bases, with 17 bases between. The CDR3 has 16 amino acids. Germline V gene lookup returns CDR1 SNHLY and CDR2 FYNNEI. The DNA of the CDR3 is TGTGCCAGCAGTCACCTGGTGATAGCGGACACAGATACGCAGTATTTT. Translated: CASSHLVIADTDTQYF.